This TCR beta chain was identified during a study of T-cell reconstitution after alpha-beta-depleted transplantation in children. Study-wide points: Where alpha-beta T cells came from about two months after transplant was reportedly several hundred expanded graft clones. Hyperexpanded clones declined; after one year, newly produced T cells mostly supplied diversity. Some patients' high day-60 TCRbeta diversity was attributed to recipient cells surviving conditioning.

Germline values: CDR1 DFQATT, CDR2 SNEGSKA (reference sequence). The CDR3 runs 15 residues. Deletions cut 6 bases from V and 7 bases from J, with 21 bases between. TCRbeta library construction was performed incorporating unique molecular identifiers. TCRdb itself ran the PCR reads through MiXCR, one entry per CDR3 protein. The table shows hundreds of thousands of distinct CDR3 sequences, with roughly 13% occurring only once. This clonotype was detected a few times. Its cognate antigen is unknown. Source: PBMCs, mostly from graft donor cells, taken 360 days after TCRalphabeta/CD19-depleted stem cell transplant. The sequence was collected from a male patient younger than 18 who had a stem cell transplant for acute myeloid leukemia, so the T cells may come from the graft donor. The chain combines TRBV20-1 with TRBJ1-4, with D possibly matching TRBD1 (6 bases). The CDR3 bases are TGCAGTGCCCTTAACAGGGCTTGGTGGAGTGAAAAACTGTTTTTT. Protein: CSALNRAWWSEKLFF.